The 18 T cell receptor beta chains below were found in one sample sequenced in a study of OX40 agonist ivuxolimab in advanced cancers. TCRdb's copy holds only in-frame clones and misses some; the assay was immunoSEQ multiplex PCR. Of around 77,000 clones listed, 85% to 95% are singletons. The sample was CD4+ or CD8+ T cells sorted from blood, taken in a trial of the OX40 agonist ivuxolimab. The receptors derive from an adult with an advanced solid tumor such as melanoma, head and neck, liver or kidney cancer.

This chain joins TRBV29-1 and TRBJ2-1; 13 bases align to TRBD2. The CDR3 contains 18 residues. The V gene end was trimmed by 4 bases and the J gene end by 0 bases; junction bases not matched to a gene: 9. CDR1 and CDR2 (germline): SQVTM, ANQGSEA. CDR3 nucleotides: TGCAGCGTTGCGGGACTAGCGGGGTTCCTAAGCTCCTACAATGAGCAGTTCTTC. It translates to CSVAGLAGFLSSYNEQFF.

The chain recombines TRBV4-2 with TRBJ1-4, with D unclear. This CDR3 is built from 14 residues. Germline V gives CDR1 LGHNA, CDR2 YNFKEQ. V lost 0 bases, J lost 4 bases, and 6 bases lay in between. In DNA, the CDR3 is TGTGCCAGCAGCCAAGAAATAAGTAATGAAAAACTGTTTTTT. It encodes CASSQEISNEKLFF.

The chain uses TRBV19 and TRBJ2-7, with a weak D call TRBD1 (8 bases). V was cut by 1 base and J by 3 bases, with 16 bases left in between. This CDR3 has 16 amino acids. Per germline, CDR1 LNHDA and CDR2 SQIVND (reference sequence). CDR3 sequence: CASSIAGGQDFYEQYF. CDR3 nucleotide sequence: TGTGCCAGTAGTATAGCGGGGGGACAGGACTTCTACGAGCAGTACTTC.

The chain couples TRBV9 to TRBJ2-1; 10 positions agree with TRBD1. CDR3 size: 16 residues. Germline V gene lookup returns CDR1 SGDLS and CDR2 YYNGEE. The ends lost 3 bases at V and 2 bases at J; junction bases unmatched: 5. CDR3 nucleotide sequence: TGTGCCAGCAGCGCACGACAGGGGGCCACCTACAATGAGCAGTTCTTC. Its translation is CASSARQGATYNEQFF.

The J gene is TRBJ1-5, the V gene TRBV7-9; tentative D call: TRBD1 (6 bases). V was pared by 1 base and J by 0 bases, with 7 bases between. CDR1 SEHNR and CDR2 FQNEAQ come from the germline V gene (reference sequence). The CDR3 is 15 amino acids. This chain's CDR3 is CASSLGTDSNQPQHF. Here the CDR3 DNA reads TGTGCCAGCAGCTTAGGGACAGATAGCAATCAGCCCCAGCATTTT. Looking up the rest from reference TRBV7-9 and TRBJ1-5 gives the full variable domain: DTGVSQNPRHKITKRGQNVTFRCDPISEHNRLYWYRQTLGQGPEFLTYFQNEAQLEKSRLLSDRFSAERPKGSFSTLEIQRTEQGDSAMYLCASSLGTDSNQPQHFGDGTRLSIL.

The CDR3 reads CASSLLGGVSYEQYF. CDR3 in DNA: TGTGCCAGCAGTTTACTCGGCGGGGTATCCTACGAGCAGTACTTC. The chain joins TRBV28 to TRBJ2-7; D might be TRBD2 (6 bases). CDR3 length: 15 residues. The germline V gene encodes CDR1 MDHEN and CDR2 SYDVKM. Trimming pared 2 bases from V and 1 base from J, leaving 12 bases between. Full variable domain (missing parts from reference TRBV28 and TRBJ2-7): DVKVTQSSRYLVKRTGEKVFLECVQDMDHENMFWYRQDPGLGLRLIYFSYDVKMKEKGDIPEGYSVSREKKERFSLILESASTNQTSMYLCASSLLGGVSYEQYFGPGTRLTVT.

The rearrangement uses TRBV27 and TRBJ1-6; 7 nucleotides match TRBD1. Germline CDR1 is MNHEY and CDR2 is SMNVEV (reference sequence). CDR3 length: 15 residues. Trimming cost V 5 bases and J 9 bases; bases outside gene matches: 10. In nucleotides, the CDR3 is TGTGCCAGCAGTCCGTACAGGGGCCGGGGTTCACCCCTCCACTTT. Its protein is CASSPYRGRGSPLHF.

This clone was seen only once. J is TRBJ1-6 and V is TRBV5-1, with D possibly being TRBD1 (5 bases). The V gene's germline CDR1 is SGHRS and CDR2 YFSETQ. The CDR3 runs 16 residues. Trimming removed 3 bases at V and 0 bases at J, with 10 bases between. This CDR3 is CASSWDGSSYNSPLHF. Here the CDR3 DNA reads TGCGCCAGCAGCTGGGACGGAAGCTCCTATAATTCACCCCTCCACTTT.

V usage is TRBV13 and J usage is TRBJ2-2, with TRBD1 matching 9 bases. Germline V gives CDR1 PRHDT, CDR2 FYEKMQ (reference sequence). The CDR3 has 15 residues. V dropped 5 bases and J dropped 4; count of bases not matched to a gene: 5. DNA for the CDR3: TGTGCCAGCAGCACGACAGGGGGATCCACCGGGGAGCTGTTTTTT. It translates to CASSTTGGSTGELFF.

This chain connects TRBV11-2 to TRBJ2-3; no reliable D call. V was pared by 0 bases and J by 1 base, with 2 bases between. The CDR3 sequence is 13 residues long. In germline, CDR1 is SGHAT, CDR2 FQNNGV. CDR3 DNA: TGTGCCAGCAGCTTAGAACGCACAGATACGCAGTATTTT. This translates into CASSLERTDTQYF.

The J gene is TRBJ2-7, the V gene TRBV2, with unresolved D. Germline V lookup: CDR1 SNHLY, CDR2 FYNNEI. Trimming stripped 4 bases from V and 1 base from J, with 5 bases between. The length of the CDR3 is 12 residues. CDR3 in amino acids: CASSVSSYEQYF. The CDR3 coding sequence is TGTGCCAGCAGTGTGTCTTCCTACGAGCAGTACTTC. The whole variable domain, remainder taken from reference TRBV2 and TRBJ2-7, is EPEVTQTPSHQVTQMGQEVILRCVPISNHLYFYWYRQILGQKVEFLVSFYNNEISEKSEIFDDQFSVERPDGSNFTLKIRSTKLEDSAMYFCASSVSSYEQYFGPGTRLTVT.

The chain links TRBV9 to TRBJ2-3; D ambiguous. Germline CDR1 reads SGDLS; CDR2 reads YYNGEE. V lost 0 bases to trimming and J lost 4 bases, with 9 bases between them. The CDR3 has 14 amino acids. The CDR3 DNA reads as TGTGCCAGCAGCGTAGCTACTGAGGCAGATACGCAGTATTTT. This gives the protein CASSVATEADTQYF.

The chain uses TRBV5-6 and TRBJ1-1; 9 positions match TRBD1. Germline CDR1 SGHDT, CDR2 YYEEEE. Losses at the gene ends were 2 bases for V and 1 base for J; bases not matched to a gene: 12. The CDR3 is made up of 18 amino acids. The DNA for the CDR3 is TGTGCCAGCAGCTTCGATTCCGGGACAGGGATCCCGAACACTGAAGCTTTCTTT. Translating it yields CASSFDSGTGIPNTEAFF.

The genes are TRBV9 and TRBJ2-3; 9 bases are a match to TRBD1. CDR1 SGDLS and CDR2 YYNGEE come from the germline V gene. The CDR3 is 15 amino acids. The V segment lost 3 bases and the J segment 6 bases; nucleotides outside the gene matches: 8. Here the CDR3 reads CASSGLGQGEDTQYF. In DNA form, the CDR3 reads TGTGCCAGCAGCGGCCTGGGACAGGGAGAGGATACGCAGTATTTT.

This chain links TRBV27 with TRBJ2-1; D is perhaps TRBD2 (5 bases). V gave up 1 base and J gave up 6 bases, with 10 bases separating them. The CDR3 covers 14 residues. Germline assignment: CDR1 MNHEY and CDR2 SMNVEV (reference sequence). CDR3 sequence: CASSLLGSFNEQFF. The CDR3 DNA follows: TGTGCCAGCAGTTTATTGGGGAGCTTCAATGAGCAGTTCTTC.

The J gene is TRBJ1-2, the V gene TRBV6-6; TRBD1 might be the D (6 bases). The germline CDR1 and CDR2 sequences are MNHNY and SVGAGI (reference sequence). The CDR3 is 15 amino acids. The V end lost 8 bases, the J end lost 6 bases, and 22 bases lay between the germline ends. CDR3 nucleotide sequence: TGTGCCAGCGGGGGCGAAGGGGTAGGGGTCCATGGCTACACCTTC. It encodes CASGGEGVGVHGYTF.

V usage is TRBV2 and J usage is TRBJ2-2, with D unclear. The CDR3 consists of 15 residues. The germline V gene has CDR1 SNHLY and CDR2 FYNNEI. V was trimmed by 2 bases and J by 0 bases, leaving 7 bases between them. As DNA, the CDR3 is TGTGCCAGCAGTGAAACTGACGCGAACACCGGGGAGCTGTTTTTT. It codes for CASSETDANTGELFF.

V gene TRBV28 combines with J gene TRBJ2-2; the D gene is possibly TRBD1 (6 bases). Trimming removed 5 bases from V and 10 bases from J, with 20 bases in between. The CDR3 length is 15 residues. From germline, CDR1 is MDHEN and CDR2 SYDVKM. The CDR3 nucleotides read TGTGCCAGCAGTATCGGCAAGGCAGGGGCTGTGGAGCTGTTTTTT. Protein product: CASSIGKAGAVELFF.